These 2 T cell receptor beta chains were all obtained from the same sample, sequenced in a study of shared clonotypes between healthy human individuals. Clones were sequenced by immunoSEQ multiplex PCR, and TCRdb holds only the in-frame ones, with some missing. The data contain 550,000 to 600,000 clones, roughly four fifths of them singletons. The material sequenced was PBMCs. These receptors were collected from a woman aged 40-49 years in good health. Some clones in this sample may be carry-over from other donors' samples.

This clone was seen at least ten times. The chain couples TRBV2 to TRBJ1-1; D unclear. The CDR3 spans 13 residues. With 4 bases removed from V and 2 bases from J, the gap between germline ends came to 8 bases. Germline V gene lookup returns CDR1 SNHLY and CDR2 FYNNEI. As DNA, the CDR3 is TGTGCCAGCAGTGTTTCGACAAACACTGAAGCTTTCTTT. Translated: CASSVSTNTEAFF.

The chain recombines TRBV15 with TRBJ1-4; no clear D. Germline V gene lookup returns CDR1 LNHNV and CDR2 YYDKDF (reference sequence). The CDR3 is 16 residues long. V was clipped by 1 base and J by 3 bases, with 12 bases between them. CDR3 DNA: TGTGCCACCAGCAGAGGCCAACTTGGGGCTAATGAAAAACTGTTTTTT. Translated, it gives CATSRGQLGANEKLFF. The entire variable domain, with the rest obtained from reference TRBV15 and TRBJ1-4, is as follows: DAMVIQNPRYQVTQFGKPVTLSCSQTLNHNVMYWYQQKSSQAPKLLFHYYDKDFNNEADTPDNFQSRRPNTSFCFLDIRSPGLGDTAMYLCATSRGQLGANEKLFFGSGTQLSVL.